What follows are 28 T cell receptor beta chains derived from one specimen sequenced in a study of T cells in localized non-small cell lung cancer. Generated by immunoSEQ multiplex PCR, the TCRdb table keeps only in-frame clones and is missing some. Among 35,000 to 40,000 clones listed, 70% to 90% were seen once. The specimen comprised peripheral blood, sampled before any cancer treatment. Source of these receptors: a man aged 35 to 69 with stage I lung adenocarcinoma.

V gene TRBV5-4 combines with J gene TRBJ1-1; 10 bases map to TRBD1. Losses at the gene ends were 3 bases for V and 0 bases for J; bases not matched to a gene: 8. CDR3 length: 17 amino acids. Per the germline V gene, CDR1 is SGHNT and CDR2 is YYREEE (reference sequence). The chain's CDR3 is CASSYGTGDFMNTEAFF. CDR3 nucleotides: TGTGCCAGCAGCTACGGGACAGGGGACTTCATGAACACTGAAGCTTTCTTT.

This clone has a handful of counts. This chain links TRBV18 with TRBJ2-7, with D maybe TRBD1 (6 bases). V lost 4 bases to trimming and J lost 0 bases, with 10 bases between them. Germline lookup yields CDR1 KGHSH and CDR2 LQKENI. CDR3 length equals 14 residues. The CDR3 DNA sequence: TGTGCCAGCTCACGGACAGCGAGCTCCTACGAGCAGTACTTC. It is translated as CASSRTASSYEQYF.

This chain links TRBV5-4 with TRBJ2-7; 12 bases agree with TRBD1. The germline gives CDR1 SGHNT, CDR2 YYREEE (reference sequence). This CDR3 spans 15 amino acids. V shed 3 bases, J shed 6 bases, and the junction held 7 bases outside the gene matches. CDR3 coding DNA: TGTGCCAGCAGCTCCGGCGGGACAGGGGGCATCGAGCAGTACTTC. Translating it yields CASSSGGTGGIEQYF.

The sample holds one count of this clone. The rearrangement uses TRBV7-9 and TRBJ1-1; the D is unclear. Germline assignment: CDR1 SEHNR and CDR2 FQNEAQ (reference sequence). The CDR3 loop spans 13 amino acids. The V end was cut by 7 bases, the J end by 1 base, with 10 bases between. The CDR3 nucleotides are TGTGCCAGCAACGAACAGTGGAACACTGAAGCTTTCTTT. Translation: CASNEQWNTEAFF.

V usage is TRBV13 and J usage is TRBJ2-1; 10 bases map to TRBD2. Germline V gene lookup returns CDR1 PRHDT and CDR2 FYEKMQ (reference sequence). The CDR3 runs 17 residues. The J segment lost 4 bases and the V segment lost 5 bases, leaving 11 bases of the junction unmatched. CDR3 DNA: TGTGCCAGCAGCCCCTTGGCACTAGCGGGATATTACAATGAGCAGTTCTTC. Amino acid sequence: CASSPLALAGYYNEQFF.

The gene calls are TRBV11-2 and TRBJ1-2; tentatively, D is TRBD1 (6 bases). V was clipped by 4 bases and J by 4 bases, with 10 bases between them. The CDR3 runs to 13 residues. CDR1 is SGHAT and CDR2 is FQNNGV in the germline V gene. In nucleotides, the CDR3 is TGTGCCAGCAGCTCCGCAGGGGTCTATGGCTACACCTTC. It translates to CASSSAGVYGYTF.

V usage is TRBV30 and J usage is TRBJ1-3, with D hard to call. The CDR3 length is 15 residues. The V gene's germline CDR1 is GTSNPN and CDR2 SVGIG (reference sequence). With 0 bases removed from V and 3 bases from J, the gap between germline ends came to 12 bases. The CDR3 here is CAWSVVLGNGNTIYF. The CDR3 coding sequence is TGTGCCTGGAGTGTAGTTCTGGGAAATGGAAACACCATATATTTT.

The gene calls are TRBV7-4 and TRBJ2-7; D is unresolved. The CDR3 runs to 13 residues. The ends were cut back, 5 bases at V and 4 bases at J, with 12 bases in the middle. Germline V lookup: CDR1 SGHVT, CDR2 SQSDAQ. The CDR3 DNA sequence: TGTGCCAGCAGCACGAGCCCCCTATACGAGCAGTACTTC. Amino acids: CASSTSPLYEQYF.

As to this clone: Additional DNA sequences in this sample encode the identical CDR3. The chain has TRBV29-1 and TRBJ2-5; D is possibly TRBD1 (5 bases). The germline CDR1 and CDR2 sequences are SQVTM and ANQGSEA. The CDR3 is made up of 12 amino acids. The V and J ends lost 3 bases and 5 bases respectively, with 10 bases between them. The CDR3 protein is CSVDRAAETQYF. CDR3 sequence (DNA): TGCAGCGTTGACAGGGCAGCGGAGACCCAGTACTTC.

V is TRBV7-2 and J is TRBJ1-1; 7 bases are shared with TRBD1. The CDR3 runs to 15 residues. CDR1 and CDR2 from the germline V gene are SGHTA and FQGNSA. The J segment lost 1 base and the V segment lost 1 base, leaving 3 bases of the junction unmatched. The CDR3 protein is CASSLGGTENTEAFF. In DNA form, the CDR3 reads TGTGCCAGCAGCTTAGGCGGGACAGAGAACACTGAAGCTTTCTTT.

V is TRBV27 and J is TRBJ1-5; possibly TRBD1 for D (5 bases). The CDR3 contains 14 residues. V lost 3 bases and J 6 bases, leaving 12 bases between the germline ends. Per the germline V gene, CDR1 is MNHEY and CDR2 is SMNVEV (reference sequence). In DNA form, the CDR3 reads TGTGCCAGCAGTTTTCTGTTTGGGGGTCAGCCCCAGCATTTT. Protein sequence: CASSFLFGGQPQHF.

The chain employs TRBV19 and TRBJ2-5; 11 bases line up with TRBD2. The ends lost 7 bases at V and 7 bases at J; junction bases unmatched: 8. CDR3 size: 14 residues. CDR1 is LNHDA and CDR2 is SQIVND in the germline V gene (reference sequence). DNA for the CDR3: TGTGCCAGTACTCCGACTAGCGGGAAGGGGACCCAGTACTTC. Its translation: CASTPTSGKGTQYF. Looking up the rest from reference TRBV19 and TRBJ2-5 gives the full variable domain: DGGITQSPKYLFRKEGQNVTLSCEQNLNHDAMYWYRQDPGQGLRLIYYSQIVNDFQKGDIAEGYSVSREKKESFPLTVTSAQKNPTAFYLCASTPTSGKGTQYFGPGTRLLVL.

The V gene is TRBV13, the J gene TRBJ2-7; TRBD1 aligns across 7 bases. The CDR3 is made up of 15 amino acids. The junction had 10 bases not matched to a gene; V was cut back by 5 bases and J by 3 bases. CDR1 and CDR2 (germline): PRHDT, FYEKMQ (reference sequence). This CDR3 is CASSPRQGLGYEQYF. For the CDR3, the DNA is TGTGCCAGCAGCCCCCGACAGGGTTTGGGCTACGAGCAGTACTTC.

The chain is built from TRBV11-3 and TRBJ2-3; D is undetermined. Germline-derived CDR1 and CDR2 are SGHNT and YENEEA. The CDR3 length is 14 residues. V was cut by 0 bases and J by 4 bases, with 8 bases left in between. CDR3 sequence: CASSLEPRADTQYF. Written as DNA, the CDR3 is TGTGCCAGCAGCTTAGAGCCTCGCGCAGATACGCAGTATTTT.

This chain uses TRBV25-1 with TRBJ2-4; possibly TRBD2 for D (6 bases). V lost 1 base, J lost 1 base, and 17 bases lay in between. The CDR3 consists of 18 residues. Germline V CDR1 and CDR2: MGHDK, SYGVNS. CDR3 nucleotide sequence: TGTGCCAGCAGTGAATCTCGGGGGTTAGGACCCGCCAAAAACATTCAGTACTTC. This codes for CASSESRGLGPAKNIQYF.

This clone was seen only once. V usage is TRBV11-1 and J usage is TRBJ1-2; 12 bases agree with TRBD1. This CDR3 region has 15 residues. The ends lost 5 bases at V and 3 bases at J; junction bases unmatched: 4. The germline V gene has CDR1 SGHAT and CDR2 FQDESV (reference sequence). The CDR3 reads CASSPGQGADYGYTF. The CDR3, as DNA: TGTGCCAGCAGCCCGGGACAGGGGGCTGACTATGGCTACACCTTC. Together with reference TRBV11-1 and TRBJ1-2, the CDR3 gives the full variable domain: EAEVAQSPRYKITEKSQAVAFWCDPISGHATLYWYRQILGQGPELLVQFQDESVVDDSQLPKDRFSAERLKGVDSTLKIQPAELGDSAMYLCASSPGQGADYGYTFGSGTRLTVV.

The gene calls are TRBV11-1 and TRBJ2-3; 13 bases agree with TRBD2. Germline lookup yields CDR1 SGHAT and CDR2 FQDESV (reference sequence). J was trimmed by 3 bases and V by 4 bases; bases with no gene match: 7. This CDR3 contains 17 residues. CDR3 DNA: TGTGCCAGCAGCTCTGGACTAGCGGGAGTTGGTACAGATACGCAGTATTTT. This codes for CASSSGLAGVGTDTQYF.

This clone was found once. The chain recombines TRBV19 with TRBJ1-5; D gene unclear. V shed 6 bases and J shed 5 bases, with 17 bases lying between them. The CDR3 runs 15 residues. Germline CDR1 reads LNHDA; CDR2 reads SQIVND (reference sequence). The CDR3 DNA sequence: TGTGCCAGTAGCCTAGCCCTAGTGACACATCAGCCCCAGCATTTT. As protein: CASSLALVTHQPQHF.

V usage is TRBV19 and J usage is TRBJ2-1, with 8 bases matching TRBD2. V lost 4 bases, J lost 1 base, and 3 bases stayed unmatched. Germline loops: CDR1 LNHDA, CDR2 SQIVND (reference sequence). This CDR3 comprises 15 residues. In DNA, the CDR3 is TGTGCCAGTAGTACCGTAGCGGGGTCCTACAATGAGCAGTTCTTC. Residues: CASSTVAGSYNEQFF.

The rearrangement links TRBV11-3 to TRBJ2-7, with D unclear. Germline lookup yields CDR1 SGHNT and CDR2 YENEEA. V shed 4 bases and J shed 6 bases, with 13 bases lying between them. The CDR3 is made up of 13 amino acids. In DNA, the CDR3 is TGTGCCAGCAGCTCAATAGATGGTGGCGAGCAGTACTTC. Its translation: CASSSIDGGEQYF.

This clone is a singleton in its sample. The rearrangement joins TRBV19 to TRBJ2-7, with 9 bases aligning to TRBD1. The germline gives CDR1 LNHDA, CDR2 SQIVND (reference sequence). The CDR3 loop spans 12 amino acids. V lost 8 bases to trimming and J lost 2 bases; unmatched junction nucleotides: 1. The CDR3 is CASGDRAYEQYF. The CDR3 DNA sequence: TGTGCCAGTGGGGACAGGGCCTACGAGCAGTACTTC.

The chain uses TRBV5-8 and TRBJ1-6; D possibly corresponds to TRBD1 (5 bases). V was cut by 3 bases and J by 8 bases, with 9 bases left in between. Germline assignment: CDR1 SGHTS and CDR2 YDEGEE. This CDR3 comprises 13 residues. CDR3 sequence: CASSSRGDSPLHF. In nucleotides, the CDR3 is TGTGCCAGCAGCTCCCGGGGGGATTCACCCCTCCACTTT. The whole variable domain, filled in from reference TRBV5-8 and TRBJ1-6, reads EAGVTQSPTHLIKTRGQQATLRCSPISGHTSVYWYQQALGLGLQFLLWYDEGEERNRGNFPPRFSGRQFPNYSSELNVNALELEDSALYLCASSSRGDSPLHFGNGTRLTVT.

The chain employs TRBV7-9 and TRBJ2-7; 8 bases are a match to TRBD1. V lost 5 bases and J lost 0; bases outside the gene matches: 9. This CDR3 region has 16 residues. From germline, CDR1 is SEHNR and CDR2 FQNEAQ (reference sequence). The CDR3 spells CASSLQGALSSYEQYF. CDR3 in DNA: TGTGCCAGCAGCCTCCAGGGGGCGCTAAGCTCCTACGAGCAGTACTTC.

This chain uses TRBV19 with TRBJ2-5; 8 bases are shared with TRBD2. CDR1 is LNHDA, CDR2 SQIVND, per germline (reference sequence). CDR3 length: 15 amino acids. Trimming cost V 5 bases and J 2 bases; bases outside gene matches: 7. The CDR3 here is CASSRAGVGQETQYF. The CDR3 DNA is TGTGCCAGTAGTCGAGCGGGAGTGGGACAAGAGACCCAGTACTTC.

The rearrangement joins TRBV15 to TRBJ1-3; D is unclear. Germline V lookup: CDR1 LNHNV, CDR2 YYDKDF (reference sequence). This CDR3 is built from 13 residues. The V gene lost 4 bases and the J gene lost 0 bases, with 4 bases spanning the gap. The CDR3 nucleotides read TGTGCCACCAGCATGACCTCTGGAAACACCATATATTTT. Translation gives CATSMTSGNTIYF.

V usage is TRBV19 and J usage is TRBJ1-4, with 7 bases lining up with TRBD1. Germline V gives CDR1 LNHDA, CDR2 SQIVND (reference sequence). Trimming at V came to 6 bases and at J to 8 bases, leaving 15 bases not matched to a gene. CDR3 length: 16 amino acids. In nucleotides, the CDR3 is TGTGCCAGTAGCGGGCCTAGGTACAGGGGTGGCGAAAAACTGTTTTTT. Amino acid sequence: CASSGPRYRGGEKLFF.

V usage is TRBV10-3 and J usage is TRBJ2-7, with D possibly being TRBD2 (6 bases). The germline V gene has CDR1 ENHRY and CDR2 SYGVKD. The CDR3 extends over 13 amino acids. Trimming removed 5 bases at V and 0 bases at J, with 8 bases between. DNA for the CDR3: TGTGCCATCAGTCGGGACTCCTCCTACGAGCAGTACTTC. Its translation: CAISRDSSYEQYF.

This chain uses TRBV30 with TRBJ2-3; TRBD2 matches at 10 bases. Germline V gene sequence: CDR1 GTSNPN, CDR2 SVGIG (reference sequence). Trimming cost V 8 bases and J 0 bases; bases outside gene matches: 5. CDR3 length: 14 residues. The CDR3 DNA reads as TGTGCCGGCCTGACTAGCGGGAGCACAGATACGCAGTATTTT. Its protein is CAGLTSGSTDTQYF.